A single sample gave rise to the 30 T cell receptor beta chains below, sequenced in a study of blood T cell repertoires in COVID-19. TCRdb keeps only in-frame clones here, not all; method: immunoSEQ multiplex PCR. Of around 390,000 clones detected, about 87% appear once; the ten largest clones hold around 10%. Sequencing input: PBMCs or T cells enriched from blood (not recorded which). The origin of the receptors is a woman aged 45-60 years who had recovered from COVID-19.

The chain is built from TRBV11-3 and TRBJ2-1; D may be TRBD1 (6 bases). V dropped 0 bases and J dropped 9 bases, with 12 bases sitting between them. The germline V gene encodes CDR1 SGHNT and CDR2 YENEEA. The CDR3 runs to 14 residues. The CDR3 region is CASSLDRVDSEQFF. As DNA, the CDR3 is TGTGCCAGCAGCTTAGATCGTGTGGACAGTGAGCAGTTCTTC.

J is TRBJ2-1 and V is TRBV2; possibly TRBD1 for D (6 bases). Germline CDR1 SNHLY, CDR2 FYNNEI. The V gene lost 9 bases and the J gene lost 7 bases, with 16 bases spanning the gap. CDR3 size: 13 residues. CDR3 amino acids: CASNRERANEQFF. The CDR3 coding sequence is TGTGCCAGTAACAGGGAAAGGGCAAATGAGCAGTTCTTC.

In this sample, this clone turned up once. The rearrangement links TRBV4-1 to TRBJ2-6, with 9 bases identical to TRBD1. Germline loops: CDR1 MGHRA, CDR2 YSYEKL. The CDR3 totals 19 residues. The V segment lost 3 bases and the J segment 1 base; nucleotides outside the gene matches: 10. In nucleotides, the CDR3 is TGCGCCAGCAGCCATTGGCCGGGACAGGGTACATCTGGGGCCAACGTCCTGACTTTC. Translated, it gives CASSHWPGQGTSGANVLTF.

This rearrangement joins TRBV7-2 to TRBJ1-2; no clear D gene. This CDR3 comprises 12 residues. Looked up from germline, CDR1 is SGHTA and CDR2 is FQGNSA. V lost 6 bases and J lost 6, with 11 bases in between. In nucleotides, the CDR3 is TGTGCCAGCAGACGGACTGAGAATGGCTACACCTTC. Its protein is CASRRTENGYTF.

The gene calls are TRBV7-6 and TRBJ1-1; D is unclear. The CDR3 has 13 residues. Trimming stripped 5 bases from V and 6 bases from J, with 13 bases between. The V gene's germline CDR1 is SGHVS and CDR2 FNYEAQ. The CDR3 bases are TGTGCCAGCAGCCGGGAGTTAAACGCTGAAGCTTTCTTT. Translating gives CASSRELNAEAFF.

This clone was detected once. The chain combines TRBV5-1 with TRBJ2-3; 7 nucleotides align to TRBD2. The germline CDR1 and CDR2 sequences are SGHRS and YFSETQ. J was trimmed by 2 bases and V by 3 bases; bases with no gene match: 9. The CDR3 contains 16 residues. The CDR3 region is CASSWGRGRDTDTQYF. CDR3 DNA: TGCGCCAGCAGCTGGGGTCGCGGGAGAGACACAGATACGCAGTATTTT.

The chain recombines TRBV9 with TRBJ1-2; TRBD1 is a possible D gene (5 bases). Germline loops: CDR1 SGDLS, CDR2 YYNGEE. This CDR3 comprises 14 residues. Trimming removed 5 bases at V and 3 bases at J, with 14 bases between. The CDR3 bases are TGTGCCAGCAGTGTAACCGGGGACTACTATGGCTACACCTTC. This translates into CASSVTGDYYGYTF.

This chain links TRBV28 with TRBJ2-2, with D possibly matching TRBD1 (5 bases). Germline CDR1 reads MDHEN; CDR2 reads SYDVKM. The CDR3 runs to 13 residues. The CDR3 here is CGTQLSNTGELFF. In DNA, the CDR3 is TGTGGGACACAGTTATCGAACACCGGGGAGCTGTTTTTT.

The CDR3 region has the DNA TGTGCCAGTAGTATACCTTGGACAGATAGCAATCAGCCCCAGCATTTT. The encoded protein is CASSIPWTDSNQPQHF. This chain uses TRBV19 with TRBJ1-5, with a possible D match to TRBD1 (6 bases). Germline V CDR1 and CDR2: LNHDA, SQIVND (reference sequence). The CDR3 spans 16 residues. Deletions cut 2 bases from V and 0 bases from J, with 11 bases between.

The chain recombines TRBV6-2 or TRBV6-3 with TRBJ1-2, with D possibly matching TRBD1 (5 bases). From germline, CDR1 is MNHEY and CDR2 SVGEGT. The V gene lost 0 bases and the J gene lost 8 bases, with 13 bases spanning the gap. The CDR3 loop spans 14 amino acids. The DNA for the CDR3 is TGTGCCAGCAGTTACTCTCCGCAGGGCGGCGGCTACACCTTC. Translated, it gives CASSYSPQGGGYTF.

The chain employs TRBV18 and TRBJ2-4; D gene uncertain. Germline CDR1 KGHSH, CDR2 LQKENI. Trimming pared 3 bases from V and 1 base from J, leaving 10 bases between. This CDR3 is built from 15 residues. This chain's CDR3 is CASSPNREAKNIQYF. Written as DNA, the CDR3 is TGTGCCAGCTCACCTAATCGAGAGGCCAAAAACATTCAGTACTTC.

The gene calls are TRBV30 and TRBJ2-7; 8 nucleotides agree with TRBD1. Germline CDR1 reads GTSNPN; CDR2 reads SVGIG (reference sequence). J was trimmed by 1 base and V by 1 base; bases with no gene match: 6. The CDR3 is made up of 15 amino acids. CDR3 nucleotides: TGTGCCTGGAGTGATCAGGGGGCAGGGTCCTACGAGCAGTACTTC. The encoded protein is CAWSDQGAGSYEQYF.

The chain joins TRBV5-1 to TRBJ2-7; D uncertain. Germline CDR1 and CDR2: SGHRS and YFSETQ. CDR3 length: 15 amino acids. V dropped 4 bases and J dropped 0 bases, with 14 bases sitting between them. The CDR3 loop reads CASSLDPLSSYEQYF. DNA for the CDR3: TGCGCCAGCAGCCTGGACCCTCTTAGCTCCTACGAGCAGTACTTC.

This sequence joins TRBV28 and TRBJ2-7, with TRBD1 identical over 7 bases. Germline loops: CDR1 MDHEN, CDR2 SYDVKM. With 4 bases clipped from V and 2 bases from J, the junction kept 8 bases outside the gene matches. CDR3 length equals 15 residues. CDR3 nucleotide sequence: TGTGCCAGCAGTTCTTCACAGGGGCCTACCTACGAGCAGTACTTC. This translates into CASSSSQGPTYEQYF. The full variable domain, with the rest looked up from reference TRBV28 and TRBJ2-7, is DVKVTQSSRYLVKRTGEKVFLECVQDMDHENMFWYRQDPGLGLRLIYFSYDVKMKEKGDIPEGYSVSREKKERFSLILESASTNQTSMYLCASSSSQGPTYEQYFGPGTRLTVT.

The chain couples TRBV30 to TRBJ1-6, with D possibly TRBD1 on 6 matching bases. Trimming pared 3 bases from V and 7 bases from J, leaving 10 bases between. Germline values: CDR1 GTSNPN, CDR2 SVGIG (reference sequence). The CDR3 is made up of 13 amino acids. The CDR3 reads CAWRTGGNSPLHF. In nucleotides, the CDR3 is TGTGCCTGGAGGACAGGTGGAAATTCACCCCTCCACTTT.

This clone was counted between two and nine times. The J gene is TRBJ2-2, the V gene TRBV19, with a tentative D call TRBD1 (5 bases). V was trimmed by 3 bases and J by 4 bases, leaving 9 bases between them. This CDR3 region has 14 residues. Germline CDR1 is LNHDA and CDR2 is SQIVND (reference sequence). For the CDR3, the DNA is TGTGCCAGTAGTATTGGGGCCGGCACCGGGGAGCTGTTTTTT. This sequence encodes CASSIGAGTGELFF.

The chain employs TRBV28 and TRBJ2-3; D remains unclear. The length of the CDR3 is 16 residues. The germline V gene has CDR1 MDHEN and CDR2 SYDVKM. Trimming cost V 4 bases and J 0 bases, with 14 bases left between them. CDR3 in DNA: TGTGCCAGCAGTTCACCCGATTACTGGAGCACAGATACGCAGTATTTT. Translated: CASSSPDYWSTDTQYF.

This clone was counted only a few times. This rearrangement joins TRBV28 to TRBJ1-6; D not resolved. The V gene lost 6 bases and the J gene lost 7 bases, with 13 bases spanning the gap. This CDR3 region has 14 residues. Germline V gene data show CDR1 as MDHEN and CDR2 as SYDVKM. The CDR3 coding sequence is TGTGCCAGCAGCCCCGCAGGTGAAAATTCACCCCTCCACTTT. Translation gives CASSPAGENSPLHF. The full variable domain, in which reference TRBV28 and TRBJ1-6 provide the parts outside the CDR3, is DVKVTQSSRYLVKRTGEKVFLECVQDMDHENMFWYRQDPGLGLRLIYFSYDVKMKEKGDIPEGYSVSREKKERFSLILESASTNQTSMYLCASSPAGENSPLHFGNGTRLTVT.

DNA of the CDR3: TGTGCCAGCAGTTATCAGGGGAATTCACCCCTCCACTTT. This sequence encodes CASSYQGNSPLHF. The V call is TRBV6-5, the J call TRBJ1-6; D is perhaps TRBD1 (6 bases). V was shortened by 3 bases and J by 7 bases, with 7 bases between the two germline ends. Germline CDR1 MNHEY, CDR2 SVGAGI. This CDR3 region has 13 residues.

The rearrangement joins TRBV10-3 to TRBJ2-2, with TRBD2 matching 13 bases. The trim removed 9 bases at V and 3 bases at J, leaving 4 bases unmatched. Germline lookup yields CDR1 ENHRY and CDR2 SYGVKD. The CDR3 length is 15 residues. CDR3 region: CAILAGGPDTGELFF. In DNA, the CDR3 is TGTGCCATACTAGCGGGGGGGCCTGACACCGGGGAGCTGTTTTTT.

The chain couples TRBV27 to TRBJ2-7, with D maybe TRBD1 (6 bases). The germline CDR1 and CDR2 sequences are MNHEY and SMNVEV (reference sequence). Trimming removed 2 bases at V and 6 bases at J, with 11 bases between. The CDR3 consists of 13 residues. The CDR3 region has the DNA TGTGCCAGCAGTTTAGGACAGAAGAGCGAGCAGTACTTC. As protein: CASSLGQKSEQYF.

The CDR3 region has the DNA TGTGCCAGCAGCTTATTGGGGACAGAGTCCTACGAGCAGTACTTC. Amino acid sequence: CASSLLGTESYEQYF. This rearrangement joins TRBV7-8 to TRBJ2-7; the match to TRBD1 covers 7 bases. The CDR3 covers 15 residues. The germline V gene encodes CDR1 SGHVS and CDR2 FQNEAQ. The V segment lost 2 bases and the J segment 1 base; nucleotides outside the gene matches: 5.

V is TRBV30 and J is TRBJ1-1; TRBD1 matches 10 bases. Germline lookup yields CDR1 GTSNPN and CDR2 SVGIG (reference sequence). The length of the CDR3 is 13 residues. J lost 0 bases, V lost 8 bases, and 3 bases had no gene match. The CDR3 reads CARDRGVNTEAFF. CDR3 DNA sequence: TGTGCCAGGGACAGGGGTGTGAACACTGAAGCTTTCTTT.

The chain couples TRBV19 to TRBJ2-7, with 10 bases identical to TRBD1. This CDR3 is built from 15 residues. Trimming cost V 6 bases and J 2 bases; bases outside gene matches: 7. Germline loops: CDR1 LNHDA, CDR2 SQIVND (reference sequence). CDR3 DNA: TGTGCCAGTAGCCCGCGGGACAGGGGTACCTACGAGCAGTACTTC. Its translation: CASSPRDRGTYEQYF.

The chain combines TRBV7-6 with TRBJ2-1; TRBD2 matches 15 bases. V shed 5 bases and J 0 bases; nucleotides not matched to a gene: 2. The CDR3 length is 17 residues. CDR1 SGHVS and CDR2 FNYEAQ come from the germline V gene. CDR3 protein: CASSGTSGGSSYNEQFF. Here the CDR3 DNA reads TGTGCCAGCAGCGGGACTAGCGGGGGGAGCTCCTACAATGAGCAGTTCTTC. Combining the CDR3 with reference TRBV7-6 and TRBJ2-1 gives the whole variable domain GAGVSQSPRYKVTKRGQDVALRCDPISGHVSLYWYRQALGQGPEFLTYFNYEAQQDKSGLPNDRFSAERPEGSISTLTIQRTEQRDSAMYRCASSGTSGGSSYNEQFFGPGTRLTVL.

The rearrangement uses TRBV18 and TRBJ1-3; 7 bases agree with TRBD1. The CDR3 runs 16 residues. After removal of 3 bases from V and 1 base from J, the junction contained 6 bases not matched to a gene. Germline assignment: CDR1 KGHSH and CDR2 LQKENI. The CDR3 DNA reads as TGTGCCAGCTCACCGCTAGGGACAGATTCTGGAAACACCATATATTTT. This gives the protein CASSPLGTDSGNTIYF.

The chain recombines TRBV3-1 (or the pseudogene TRBV3-2) with TRBJ2-3, with 10 bases that match TRBD2. Germline values: CDR1 LGHDT, CDR2 YNNKEL (reference sequence). The ends lost 10 bases at V and 3 bases at J; junction bases unmatched: 10. This CDR3 has 15 amino acids. The CDR3, as DNA: TGTGCCACCCGAAGCGGGGGGGCCGGGACAGATACGCAGTATTTT. This codes for CATRSGGAGTDTQYF.

This clone was found a few times. This chain links TRBV19 with TRBJ1-1; TRBD1 agrees at 8 bases. In germline, CDR1 is LNHDA, CDR2 SQIVND (reference sequence). The CDR3 loop spans 15 amino acids. V lost 5 bases and J lost 4; bases outside the gene matches: 9. CDR3 DNA: TGTGCCAGTAGTGAGGGTTGGACAGGGTTCACTGAAGCTTTCTTT. Its protein product is CASSEGWTGFTEAFF.

The chain is built from TRBV5-4 and TRBJ2-3, with D possibly TRBD2 on 6 matching bases. Trimming took 4 bases from V and 5 from J, leaving 14 bases between them. The V gene's germline CDR1 is SGHNT and CDR2 YYREEE (reference sequence). CDR3 size: 14 residues. The DNA of the CDR3 is TGTGCCAGCAGCCTCGGAGGGCTGGTAGATACGCAGTATTTT. It is translated as CASSLGGLVDTQYF.

The chain joins TRBV3-1 (or the pseudogene TRBV3-2) to TRBJ2-1, with D possibly TRBD2 on 6 matching bases. This CDR3 spans 13 amino acids. In germline, CDR1 is LGHDT, CDR2 YNNKEL (reference sequence). With 1 base removed from V and 7 bases from J, the gap between germline ends came to 8 bases. The DNA of the CDR3 is TGTGCCAGCAGCCAAGGTCGGGGGAATGAGCAGTTCTTC. It yields the protein CASSQGRGNEQFF.